The clone carrying this TCR beta chain has a count of ten or more. A single record per CDR3 protein comes from TCRdb applying MiXCR to the PCR reads. The table records over 85,000 distinct CDR3 sequences, around 53% of them present only once. This specimen belongs to a study of CDR3 diversity in severe acne. The CDR3 extends over 16 amino acids. V lost 0 bases, J lost 5 bases, and 4 bases stayed unmatched. Germline CDR1 reads LGHNA; CDR2 reads YNFKEQ. This rearrangement joins TRBV4-2 to TRBJ1-4; 9 positions agree with TRBD1. The sequenced material came from blood. This clonotype originated in a male donor with acne. CDR3 nucleotides: TGTGCCAGCAGCCAAGATGCCGGGACAGGGAATGAAAAACTGTTTTTT. This sequence encodes CASSQDAGTGNEKLFF.